This T cell receptor beta chain appears in the sequencing data of a study of T cell responses to AZD1222 COVID-19 vaccine. Broader study findings: The span of vaccine-associated CD4 TCRs extended across spike, with dominance at 160-218 and 743-854. The donor group comprised mostly white British people and more females; the analysis possibly underestimated clonal diversity. Nearly half of spike-specific TCRs reportedly target variant regions that are unmutated in the B.1.351 and B.1.1.7 variants.

Germline CDR1 reads MNHNS; CDR2 reads SASEGT. V was pared by 3 bases and J by 8 bases, with 20 bases between. The length of the CDR3 is 15 residues. Assay used: immunoSEQ multiplex PCR; TCRdb lists only in-frame clones, some missing. The data hold 100,000 to 150,000 clones, with around 90% observed a single time. With regard to this clone: Its specificity is not known.

The chain carries TRBV6-1 and TRBJ2-7, with D possibly being TRBD2 (7 bases). The material sequenced was peripheral blood, taken on day 0 of AZD1222 vaccination. The receptor was isolated from an adult in good health. The CDR3 reads CASSDPGLQGRKQYF. The CDR3 nucleotides are TGTGCCAGCAGTGATCCGGGACTACAGGGACGGAAGCAGTACTTC.